The rows below give T cell receptor beta chains drawn from one sample of a study of cytomegalovirus exposure and HLA in healthy donors. Data came from immunoSEQ multiplex PCR; TCRdb stores just in-frame clones and leaves some out. The table includes about 150,000 clones, more than 60% detected once. Sequencing was performed on PBMCs. These receptors all come from a woman between 40 and 55 years old in good health and CMV-seronegative. The CDR3 runs from the conserved cysteine through the conserved F or W. The D gene is left open where the match is weak. Expanded clones get a size class; other rows say once, few or many, or leave the size out.

NA,NA,14,TRBJ2-1,TRBV2,CASSEMSSYNEQFF,TGTGCCAGCAGTGAGATGAGCTCCTACAATGAGCAGTTCTTC
once,NA,14,TRBJ2-1,TRBV19,CASSDSSSYNEQFF,TGTGCCAGTAGTGACAGCTCCTCCTACAATGAGCAGTTCTTC
few,NA,13,TRBJ2-5,TRBV6-6,CASSTVGGETQYF,TGTGCCAGCAGTACAGTAGGTGGGGAGACCCAGTACTTC
NA,NA,16,TRBJ2-1,TRBV2,CARGGGDRGLHNEQFF,TGTGCCAGAGGGGGGGGTGACAGGGGACTCCACAATGAGCAGTTCTTC
NA,NA,16,TRBJ1-3,TRBV27,CASSSSQGLIGNTIYF,TGTGCCAGCAGTTCATCGCAGGGGCTAATTGGAAACACCATATATTTT
few,NA,15,TRBJ1-5,TRBV5-1,CASSLRGDGNQPQHF,TGCGCCAGCAGTCTCAGGGGCGACGGCAATCAGCCCCAGCATTTT
NA,TRBD1,15,TRBJ1-2,TRBV15,CATSTPGGDYYGYTF,TGTGCCACCAGCACCCCAGGGGGCGATTACTATGGCTACACCTTC
once,NA,13,TRBJ1-1,TRBV27,CASRSGDSLEAFF,TGTGCCAGCAGATCAGGGGATTCTCTTGAAGCTTTCTTT
NA,TRBD1,14,TRBJ2-3,TRBV11-2,CASSQGQITDTQYF,TGTGCCAGCAGCCAGGGACAGATCACAGATACGCAGTATTTT
few,NA,12,TRBJ1-2,TRBV6-5,CASSSGHKGYTF,TGTGCCAGCAGTTCGGGACATAAGGGCTACACCTTC
NA,NA,11,TRBJ2-1,TRBV29-1,CSGQLNNEQFF,TGCAGCGGCCAACTCAACAATGAGCAGTTCTTC
NA,NA,14,TRBJ2-3,TRBV6-5,CASSARQGTDTQYF,TGTGCCAGCAGCGCACGACAGGGCACAGATACGCAGTATTTT
NA,NA,11,TRBJ2-3,TRBV20-1,CSAPLTDTQYF,TGCAGTGCCCCTTTAACAGATACGCAGTATTTT
NA,NA,14,TRBJ2-7,TRBV27,CASGSGTKFAEQYF,TGTGCCAGCGGCTCCGGGACAAAATTCGCCGAGCAGTACTTC
few,NA,15,TRBJ2-1,TRBV18,CASSPNPRGDNEQFF,TGTGCCAGCTCACCAAATCCCAGGGGAGACAATGAGCAGTTCTTC
NA,NA,15,TRBJ1-1,TRBV27,CASSTLSARGTEAFF,TGTGCCAGCAGCACCTTAAGCGCCAGGGGCACTGAAGCTTTCTTT
NA,NA,14,TRBJ1-4,TRBV30,CALKKGAPGEKLFF,TGTGCCCTCAAAAAAGGGGCTCCGGGTGAAAAACTGTTTTTT
NA,NA,15,TRBJ1-5,TRBV6-1,CASSEAGGTNQPQHF,TGTGCCAGCAGTGAAGCAGGCGGGACCAATCAGCCCCAGCATTTT
NA,TRBD1,12,TRBJ2-7,TRBV5-8,CASSDDRGEQYF,TGTGCCAGCAGCGATGACAGGGGCGAGCAGTACTTC
NA,NA,16,TRBJ2-3,TRBV19,CASTPRGRGSTDTQYF,TGTGCCAGTACCCCCCGGGGGAGAGGAAGCACAGATACGCAGTATTTT
NA,TRBD2,14,TRBJ2-5,TRBV5-1,CASSAGGGAETQYF,TGCGCCAGCAGTGCGGGCGGGGGGGCTGAGACCCAGTACTTC
NA,TRBD2,15,TRBJ2-7,TRBV6-6,CASRPRLAGTYEQYF,TGTGCCAGCAGACCGAGACTAGCGGGGACCTACGAGCAGTACTTC
NA,NA,13,TRBJ1-2,TRBV2,CASSPDSGYGYTF,TGTGCCAGCAGCCCGGACAGCGGCTATGGCTACACCTTC
NA,NA,16,TRBJ2-2,TRBV11-3,CASSFPRGAAAGELFF,TGTGCCAGCAGCTTCCCTCGGGGAGCGGCGGCCGGGGAGCTGTTTTTT
NA,NA,17,TRBJ1-3,TRBV4-1,CASSQDQAGSSGNTIYF,TGCGCCAGCAGCCAAGACCAGGCAGGTAGCTCTGGAAACACCATATATTTT